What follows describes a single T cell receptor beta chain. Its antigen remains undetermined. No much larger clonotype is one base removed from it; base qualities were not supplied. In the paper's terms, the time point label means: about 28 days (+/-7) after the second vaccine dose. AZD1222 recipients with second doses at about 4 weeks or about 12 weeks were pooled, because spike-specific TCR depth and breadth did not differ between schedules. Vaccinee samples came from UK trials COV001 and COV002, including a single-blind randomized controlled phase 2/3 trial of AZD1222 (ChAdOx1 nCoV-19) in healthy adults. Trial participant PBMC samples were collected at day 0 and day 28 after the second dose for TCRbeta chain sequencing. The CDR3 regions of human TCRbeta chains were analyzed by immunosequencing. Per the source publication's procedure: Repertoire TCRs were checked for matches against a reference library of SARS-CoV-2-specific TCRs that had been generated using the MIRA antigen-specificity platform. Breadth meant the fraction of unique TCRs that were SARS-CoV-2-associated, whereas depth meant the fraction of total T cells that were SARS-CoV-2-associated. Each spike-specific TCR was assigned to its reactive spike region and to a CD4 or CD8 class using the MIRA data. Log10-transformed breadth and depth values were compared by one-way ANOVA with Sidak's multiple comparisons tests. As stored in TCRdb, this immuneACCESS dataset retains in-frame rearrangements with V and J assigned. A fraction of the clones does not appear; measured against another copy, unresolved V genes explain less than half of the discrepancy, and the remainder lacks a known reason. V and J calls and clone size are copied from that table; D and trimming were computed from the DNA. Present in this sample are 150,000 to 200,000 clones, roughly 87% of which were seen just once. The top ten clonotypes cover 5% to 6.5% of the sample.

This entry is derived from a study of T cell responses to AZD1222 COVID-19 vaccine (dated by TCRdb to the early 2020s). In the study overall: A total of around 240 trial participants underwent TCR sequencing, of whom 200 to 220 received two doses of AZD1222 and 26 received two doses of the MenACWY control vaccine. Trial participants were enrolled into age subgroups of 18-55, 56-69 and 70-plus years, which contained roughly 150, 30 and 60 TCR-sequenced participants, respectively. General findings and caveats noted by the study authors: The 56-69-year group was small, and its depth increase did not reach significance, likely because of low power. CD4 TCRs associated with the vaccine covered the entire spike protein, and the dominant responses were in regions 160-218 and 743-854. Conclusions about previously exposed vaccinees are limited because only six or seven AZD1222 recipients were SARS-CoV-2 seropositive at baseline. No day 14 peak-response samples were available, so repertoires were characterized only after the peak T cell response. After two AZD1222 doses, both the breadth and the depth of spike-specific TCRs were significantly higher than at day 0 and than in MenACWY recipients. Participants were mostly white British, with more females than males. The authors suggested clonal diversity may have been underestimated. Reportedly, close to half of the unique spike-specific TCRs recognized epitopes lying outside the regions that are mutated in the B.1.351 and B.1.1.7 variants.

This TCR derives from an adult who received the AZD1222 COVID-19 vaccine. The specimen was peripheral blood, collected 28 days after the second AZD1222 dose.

This receptor carries the CDR3 CASSLELAADTQYF. The nucleotide sequence is given as TGTGCCAGCAGCTTAGAGCTAGCGGCAGATACGCAGTATTTT. The sequence joins TRBV11-3 to TRBJ2-3, with 7 junctional bases fitting TRBD2. V is cut back by 0 bases and J by 4 bases, with 1 base in the junction unmatched. The germline V gene yields SGHNT for CDR1 and YENEEA for CDR2. The CDR3 contains 14 residues, cysteine and phenylalanine counted. The only DNA kept is the CDR3, 42 bases in frame from the first base.